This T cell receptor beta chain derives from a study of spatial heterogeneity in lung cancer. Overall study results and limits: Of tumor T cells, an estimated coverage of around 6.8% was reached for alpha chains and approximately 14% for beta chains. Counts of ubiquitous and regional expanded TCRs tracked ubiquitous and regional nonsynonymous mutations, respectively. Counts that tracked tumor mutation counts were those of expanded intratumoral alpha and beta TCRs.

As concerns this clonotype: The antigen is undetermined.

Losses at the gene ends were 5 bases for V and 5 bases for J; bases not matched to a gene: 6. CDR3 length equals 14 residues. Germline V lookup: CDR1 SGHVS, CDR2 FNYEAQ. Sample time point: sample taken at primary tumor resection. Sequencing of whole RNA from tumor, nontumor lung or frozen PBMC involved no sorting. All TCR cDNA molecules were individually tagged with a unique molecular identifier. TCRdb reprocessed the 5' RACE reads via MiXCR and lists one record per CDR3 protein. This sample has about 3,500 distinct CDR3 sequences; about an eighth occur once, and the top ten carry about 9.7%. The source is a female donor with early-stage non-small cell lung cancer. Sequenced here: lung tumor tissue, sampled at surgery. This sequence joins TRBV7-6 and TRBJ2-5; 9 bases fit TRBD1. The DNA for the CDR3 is TGTGCCAGCAGCCCAGGACAGGGGCGGGAGACCCAGTACTTC. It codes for CASSPGQGRETQYF.